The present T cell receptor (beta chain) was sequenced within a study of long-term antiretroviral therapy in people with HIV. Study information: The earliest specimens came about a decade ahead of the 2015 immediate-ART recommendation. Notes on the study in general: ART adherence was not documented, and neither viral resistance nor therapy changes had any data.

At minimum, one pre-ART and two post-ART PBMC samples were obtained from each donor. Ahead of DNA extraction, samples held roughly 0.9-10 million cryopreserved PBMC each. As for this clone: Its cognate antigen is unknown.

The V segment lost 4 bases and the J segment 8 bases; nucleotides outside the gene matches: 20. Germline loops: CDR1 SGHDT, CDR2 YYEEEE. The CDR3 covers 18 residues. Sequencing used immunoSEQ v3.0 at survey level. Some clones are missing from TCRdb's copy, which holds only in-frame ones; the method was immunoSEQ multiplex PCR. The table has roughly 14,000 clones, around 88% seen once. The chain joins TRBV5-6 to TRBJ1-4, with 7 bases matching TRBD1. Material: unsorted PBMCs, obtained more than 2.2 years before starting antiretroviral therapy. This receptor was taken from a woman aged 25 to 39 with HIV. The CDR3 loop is CASSPKRILQGVGEKLFF. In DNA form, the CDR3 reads TGTGCCAGCAGCCCGAAAAGAATCTTGCAGGGGGTAGGCGAAAAACTGTTTTTT.